A single sample is the source of the 32 T cell receptor beta chains below, sequenced in a study of cytomegalovirus exposure and HLA in healthy donors. PCR was performed using 60 Vbeta and 13 Jbeta primers. The repertoire was sequenced with immunoSEQ multiplex PCR; TCRdb's copy has only in-frame clones and lacks some. This sample has 100,000 or so clones, with around 80% found just once. The sequenced sample was PBMCs. These receptors all stem from a man aged 18 to 30 in good health and CMV-seronegative.

The chain joins TRBV27 to TRBJ1-1, with a weak D call TRBD1 (5 bases). CDR1 and CDR2 (germline): MNHEY, SMNVEV (reference sequence). V was clipped by 5 bases and J by 1 base, with 8 bases between them. There are 13 residues in the CDR3. CDR3 amino acids: CASSQQANTEAFF. CDR3 coding DNA: TGTGCCAGCAGTCAACAGGCGAACACTGAAGCTTTCTTT.

The V gene is TRBV7-8, the J gene TRBJ1-3, with D unclear. This CDR3 comprises 13 residues. Germline assignment: CDR1 SGHVS and CDR2 FQNEAQ. Trimming took off 5 bases at V and 2 bases at J, with 7 bases between the two ends. The CDR3 nucleotides are TGTGCCAGCAGCGAAGCTGCTGGAAACACCATATATTTT. It codes for CASSEAAGNTIYF.

This chain connects TRBV11-3 to TRBJ2-7; 8 bases align to TRBD2. The V gene's germline CDR1 is SGHNT and CDR2 YENEEA. The CDR3 consists of 13 residues. The V and J ends lost 2 bases and 6 bases, in that order; junction bases with no gene match: 3. The CDR3 DNA is TGTGCCAGCAGCTTATTCCGGGAGGGCGAGCAGTACTTC. It codes for CASSLFREGEQYF.

V and J are TRBV27 and TRBJ2-1; D is perhaps TRBD2 (5 bases). V was clipped by 3 bases and J by 3 bases, with 12 bases between them. The CDR3 spans 15 residues. Looked up from germline, CDR1 is MNHEY and CDR2 is SMNVEV (reference sequence). The CDR3 nucleotides read TGTGCCAGCAGTTTGTTGGGAGTAAACTACAATGAGCAGTTCTTC. Protein sequence: CASSLLGVNYNEQFF.

The chain uses TRBV19 and TRBJ2-5, with 13 bases lining up with TRBD2. The germline gives CDR1 LNHDA, CDR2 SQIVND (reference sequence). J lost 6 bases, V lost 10 bases, and 8 bases had no gene match. The CDR3 spans 14 residues. CDR3 region: CATGLAGMRQTQYF. As DNA, the CDR3 is TGTGCCACGGGACTAGCGGGAATGCGACAGACCCAGTACTTC.

The V call is TRBV19, the J call TRBJ2-5, with TRBD1 as a possible D gene (6 bases). The V end was cut by 4 bases, the J end by 2 bases, with 14 bases between. This CDR3 comprises 15 residues. Per the germline V gene, CDR1 is LNHDA and CDR2 is SQIVND (reference sequence). For the CDR3, the DNA is TGTGCCAGTAGTAGCTGGGGGCAGAGTCAAGAGACCCAGTACTTC. Translating gives CASSSWGQSQETQYF.

The rearrangement links TRBV19 to TRBJ1-5, with a possible D match to TRBD1 (6 bases). The length of the CDR3 is 14 residues. The V end was cut by 8 bases, the J end by 7 bases, with 18 bases between. CDR1 is LNHDA, CDR2 SQIVND, per germline (reference sequence). This CDR3 is CASLLQGWGQPQHF. CDR3 nucleotide sequence: TGTGCCAGTCTGTTACAGGGCTGGGGGCAGCCCCAGCATTTT.

The rearrangement links TRBV7-9 to TRBJ2-1; 13 bases line up with TRBD2. The V segment lost 4 bases and the J segment 7 bases; nucleotides outside the gene matches: 4. Germline V gives CDR1 SEHNR, CDR2 FQNEAQ (reference sequence). CDR3 length: 15 amino acids. The CDR3 sequence: CASSSPTSGRNEQFF. In DNA form, the CDR3 reads TGTGCCAGCAGCTCACCGACTAGCGGGAGGAATGAGCAGTTCTTC.

The chain combines TRBV5-6 with TRBJ1-2; 8 nucleotides line up with TRBD1. CDR3 size: 17 residues. V trimming: 5 bases; J trimming: 4 bases; junction bases outside the gene matches: 16. CDR1 and CDR2 from the germline V gene are SGHDT and YYEEEE. The CDR3 loop reads CASRVDIGQGPSYGYTF. Written as DNA, the CDR3 is TGTGCCAGCAGGGTGGATATCGGACAGGGACCATCCTATGGCTACACCTTC.

This clone has a single count. The chain employs TRBV9 and TRBJ2-7; 10 bases map to TRBD1. Germline CDR1 is SGDLS and CDR2 is YYNGEE. J lost 5 bases, V lost 1 base, and 12 bases had no gene match. This CDR3 spans 17 amino acids. The CDR3: CASSVSKAGTGAHEQYF. The DNA for the CDR3 is TGTGCCAGCAGCGTATCCAAGGCTGGGACAGGGGCTCACGAGCAGTACTTC.

This sequence joins TRBV29-1 and TRBJ2-1; TRBD2 might be the D (6 bases). Germline CDR1 and CDR2: SQVTM and ANQGSEA. The V end was cut by 7 bases, the J end by 10 bases, with 11 bases between. CDR3 length: 10 amino acids. DNA for the CDR3: TGCAGCGCGGGAGAAAGGGAGCAGTTCTTC. Translating it yields CSAGEREQFF.

The chain has TRBV27 and TRBJ1-2, with TRBD1 as a possible D gene (6 bases). The CDR3 is 15 amino acids. V lost 5 bases and J 3 bases, leaving 16 bases between the germline ends. Germline-derived CDR1 and CDR2 are MNHEY and SMNVEV (reference sequence). The chain's CDR3 is CASSNRRGLDYGYTF. CDR3 bases: TGTGCCAGCAGTAACCGCAGGGGTTTAGACTATGGCTACACCTTC.

This clone was found once. The V call is TRBV5-1, the J call TRBJ2-2, with D possibly being TRBD2 (5 bases). Per the germline V gene, CDR1 is SGHRS and CDR2 is YFSETQ. Deletions cut 6 bases from V and 6 bases from J, with 18 bases between. CDR3 length: 15 amino acids. CDR3 amino acids: CASNPIGSKAGELFF. Written as DNA, the CDR3 is TGCGCCAGCAACCCAATAGGGAGCAAGGCCGGGGAGCTGTTTTTT.

This clone showed up just once. This chain links TRBV4-2 with TRBJ2-7; the match to TRBD2 covers 7 bases. CDR1 is LGHNA, CDR2 YNFKEQ, per germline. The CDR3 runs 13 residues. Trimming removed 4 bases from V and 5 bases from J; junction bases left unmatched: 5. The CDR3 reads CASSRGLEDEQYF. The CDR3 DNA is TGTGCCAGCAGCCGAGGACTAGAAGACGAGCAGTACTTC.

CDR3 sequence (DNA): TGTGCCAGCAGCCTCTACGGGACTGACGCGAACACCGGGGAGCTGTTTTTT. Its protein product is CASSLYGTDANTGELFF. This chain links TRBV5-6 with TRBJ2-2; possibly TRBD2 for D (6 bases). Between the trimmed V and J ends, which lost 4 bases and 0 bases, there was a span of 16 bases. Germline-derived CDR1 and CDR2 are SGHDT and YYEEEE. CDR3 length: 17 residues.

The chain joins TRBV5-1 to TRBJ1-2; 9 nucleotides line up with TRBD1. J lost 7 bases, V lost 4 bases, and 8 bases had no gene match. The CDR3 consists of 14 residues. Germline V CDR1 and CDR2: SGHRS, YFSETQ. The CDR3 protein is CASSAGQGRSGYTF. CDR3 nucleotide sequence: TGCGCCAGCAGCGCAGGACAGGGGAGGTCTGGCTACACCTTC.

The chain links TRBV4-1 to TRBJ2-7; 9 bases are shared with TRBD1. J gave up 5 bases and V 3 bases, and 8 bases lay outside the gene matches. This CDR3 has 15 amino acids. The germline CDR1 and CDR2 sequences are MGHRA and YSYEKL. The CDR3 DNA sequence: TGCGCCAGCAGCCAGGGGGGGGACAGGGTCCACGAGCAGTACTTC. Its translation is CASSQGGDRVHEQYF.

This rearrangement joins TRBV7-3 to TRBJ2-7; tentative D call: TRBD1 (7 bases). From germline, CDR1 is SGHTA and CDR2 FQGTGA. V lost 5 bases, J lost 2 bases, and 16 bases lay in between. CDR3 length: 15 amino acids. The CDR3 sequence: CASSLGGGKTYEQYF. The CDR3 DNA reads TGTGCCAGCAGCCTAGGGGGCGGGAAGACCTACGAGCAGTACTTC.

The chain carries TRBV4-2 and TRBJ1-1, with 10 nucleotides matching TRBD1. From germline, CDR1 is LGHNA and CDR2 YNFKEQ. This CDR3 is 17 amino acids long. V was clipped by 1 base and J by 3 bases; unmatched bases: 8. The CDR3 loop is CASSQAGQGRRHTEAFF. In DNA, the CDR3 is TGTGCCAGCAGCCAAGCGGGACAGGGGAGGCGGCACACTGAAGCTTTCTTT.

This clone has a handful of counts. The chain joins TRBV5-1 to TRBJ2-5; D possibly corresponds to TRBD2 (6 bases). The V end was cut by 2 bases, the J end by 4 bases, with 12 bases between. Germline CDR1 reads SGHRS; CDR2 reads YFSETQ. The CDR3 extends over 14 amino acids. The CDR3 region is CASSLLAEGETQYF. For the CDR3, the DNA is TGCGCCAGCAGCTTACTAGCCGAGGGAGAGACCCAGTACTTC.

The chain joins TRBV7-2 to TRBJ1-1; D gene uncertain. The CDR3 totals 15 residues. Germline V gene sequence: CDR1 SGHTA, CDR2 FQGNSA. Trimming left V 2 bases short and J 2 bases short, with 12 bases between. CDR3 amino acids: CASSLQPDYNTEAFF. CDR3 bases: TGTGCCAGCAGCTTACAACCGGACTACAACACTGAAGCTTTCTTT.

V gene TRBV28 combines with J gene TRBJ1-2; no clear D. In germline, CDR1 is MDHEN, CDR2 SYDVKM. This CDR3 comprises 12 residues. The V gene lost 7 bases and the J gene lost 5 bases, with 11 bases spanning the gap. CDR3 protein: CASTSGKYGYTF. In nucleotides, the CDR3 is TGTGCCAGCACCTCCGGGAAGTATGGCTACACCTTC.

This clone was seen more than once but under ten times. This chain's CDR3 is CASSQALDYEQYF. Written as DNA, the CDR3 is TGCGCCAGCAGCCAAGCACTAGATTACGAGCAGTACTTC. V and J are TRBV4-3 and TRBJ2-7; a possible D gene is TRBD2 (5 bases). The germline V gene has CDR1 LGHNA and CDR2 YSLEER. V was pared by 1 base and J by 4 bases, with 8 bases between. The CDR3 is 13 residues long.

The chain has TRBV5-1 and TRBJ2-7; D not resolved. The V end was cut by 0 bases, the J end by 4 bases, with 20 bases between. CDR1 SGHRS and CDR2 YFSETQ come from the germline V gene. The CDR3 totals 17 residues. The CDR3 nucleotides are TGCGCCAGCAGCTTGGACCCGCGGATTGACCACCGGTACGAGCAGTACTTC. This encodes CASSLDPRIDHRYEQYF.

The chain recombines TRBV28 with TRBJ2-1; 8 nucleotides align to TRBD1. Germline V gives CDR1 MDHEN, CDR2 SYDVKM. The CDR3 sequence is 15 residues long. Unmatched junction bases numbered 3, after V lost 3 bases and J lost 2 bases. Written as DNA, the CDR3 is TGTGCCAGCAGTTTGTCAGGGGGCGCCTACAATGAGCAGTTCTTC. Its translation is CASSLSGGAYNEQFF.

This chain links TRBV12-5 with TRBJ1-4; the D gene is possibly TRBD1 (5 bases). The CDR3 has 16 amino acids. Germline V gene sequence: CDR1 LGHNT, CDR2 FRNRAP. V was trimmed by 1 base and J by 0 bases, leaving 9 bases between them. CDR3 residues: CASGLAVGATNEKLFF. The CDR3 DNA reads TGTGCTAGTGGTTTGGCCGTAGGGGCAACTAATGAAAAACTGTTTTTT.

With respect to this clone: An end of the junction does not agree with germline; a read error may underlie this. The chain is built from TRBV7-9 and TRBJ2-7, with no clear D. The germline CDR1 and CDR2 sequences are SEHNR and FQNEAQ (reference sequence). The CDR3 sequence is 13 residues long. The CDR3 here is CSSSIPPPYEQYF. The CDR3 DNA sequence: TGTTCCAGCAGCATCCCTCCCCCCTACGAGCAGTACTTC. The entire variable domain, with the rest obtained from reference TRBV7-9 and TRBJ2-7, is as follows: DTGVSQNPRHKITKRGQNVTFRCDPISEHNRLYWYRQTLGQGPEFLTYFQNEAQLEKSRLLSDRFSAERPKGSFSTLEIQRTEQGDSAMYLCSSSIPPPYEQYFGPGTRLTVT.

The chain couples TRBV10-3 to TRBJ2-7, with D maybe TRBD1 (6 bases). Trimming took off 8 bases at V and 2 bases at J, with 13 bases between the two ends. This CDR3 contains 13 residues. Germline V gives CDR1 ENHRY, CDR2 SYGVKD. This chain's CDR3 is CAIPTGRTYEQYF. The CDR3 DNA is TGTGCCATCCCCACAGGGAGAACCTACGAGCAGTACTTC.

The V gene is TRBV28, the J gene TRBJ2-7; D not resolved. This CDR3 has 15 amino acids. The V end was cut by 6 bases, the J end by 0 bases, with 15 bases between. CDR1 is MDHEN, CDR2 SYDVKM, per germline. CDR3 loop: CASRAGPTYSYEQYF. The CDR3 DNA reads as TGTGCCAGCAGGGCTGGGCCTACCTACTCCTACGAGCAGTACTTC.

The V call is TRBV19, the J call TRBJ1-1; the D is unclear. This CDR3 has 15 residues. The germline CDR1 and CDR2 sequences are LNHDA and SQIVND (reference sequence). Trimming removed 3 bases from V and 1 base from J, with 12 bases in between. The CDR3 nucleotides are TGTGCCAGTAGTATGGGCTTATTCACGAACACTGAAGCTTTCTTT. Its translation: CASSMGLFTNTEAFF.

The chain combines TRBV19 with TRBJ2-1; 10 bases are a match to TRBD2. Germline trimming cut 3 bases from V and 4 bases from J; bases unmatched to any gene: 3. CDR1 is LNHDA, CDR2 SQIVND, per germline (reference sequence). This CDR3 spans 15 amino acids. CDR3 sequence: CASSIALAGYNEQFF. The DNA of the CDR3 is TGTGCCAGTAGTATCGCACTAGCGGGGTACAATGAGCAGTTCTTC.

CDR3: CASSPPGARTEAFF. The CDR3 DNA reads as TGTGCCAGCTCACCACCGGGGGCGCGGACTGAAGCTTTCTTT. The chain carries TRBV18 and TRBJ1-1; D perhaps matches TRBD1 (6 bases). Trimming left V 0 bases short and J 5 bases short, with 10 bases between. Germline CDR1 is KGHSH and CDR2 is LQKENI. This CDR3 has 14 amino acids.